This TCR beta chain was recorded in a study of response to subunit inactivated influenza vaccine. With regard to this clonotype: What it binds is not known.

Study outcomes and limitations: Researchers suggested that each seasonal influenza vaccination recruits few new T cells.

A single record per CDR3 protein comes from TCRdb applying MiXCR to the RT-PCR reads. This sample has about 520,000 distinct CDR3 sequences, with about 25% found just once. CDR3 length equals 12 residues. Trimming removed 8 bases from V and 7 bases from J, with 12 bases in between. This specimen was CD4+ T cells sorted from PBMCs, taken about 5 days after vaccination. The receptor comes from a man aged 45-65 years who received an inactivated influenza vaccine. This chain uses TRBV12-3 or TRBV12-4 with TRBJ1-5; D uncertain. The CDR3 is CASARGGQPQHF. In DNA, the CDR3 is TGTGCCAGCGCCCGGGGAGGACAGCCCCAGCATTTT.